The 18 T cell receptor beta chains reported below all come from one sample, sequenced in a study of T cells in women clearing cervical HPV infection. TCRdb's copy holds only in-frame clones and misses some; the assay was immunoSEQ multiplex PCR. This sample's table reports fewer than 35,000 clones. Material for sequencing was blood buffy coat. All receptors come from a woman between 18 and 70 years old with a cervical HPV16 infection that either progressed to CIN3+ or cleared (not recorded which).

Comment on this clone: Read sequence stops 3 residues before the CDR3 end, and the germline J gene provides the missing end. This chain joins TRBV18 and TRBJ2-3; a possible D gene is TRBD2 (6 bases). This CDR3 is 16 amino acids long. CDR1 and CDR2 (germline): KGHSH, LQKENI. Trimming stripped 3 bases from V and 2 bases from J, with 15 bases between. The sequenced CDR3 bases are TGTGCCAGCTCACCCAGGCTGGAGCGGGCCACAGATACG. It codes for CASSPRLERATDT. The full CDR3 protein reads CASSPRLERATDTQYF.

With regard to this clone: The read is 3 residues too short to cover the CDR3 end, so that end is filled in from the germline J gene. The rearrangement joins TRBV19 to TRBJ2-3; 10 bases are a match to TRBD2. The CDR3 sequence is 14 residues long. V lost 7 bases to trimming and J lost 4 bases; unmatched junction nucleotides: 5. Germline CDR1 LNHDA, CDR2 SQIVND (reference sequence). CDR3 bases read: TGTGCCAGTACTAGCGGGAGAGAGGCAGATACG. This gives the protein CASTSGREADT. The CDR3 in full is CASTSGREADTQYF.

In regard to this clone: The read finishes 3 residues shy of the CDR3 end, and the germline J gene is used to complete it. The chain uses TRBV28 and TRBJ1-1; D remains unclear. The CDR3 length is 14 residues. Deletions cut 2 bases from V and 1 base from J, with 8 bases between. Germline V CDR1 and CDR2: MDHEN, SYDVKM. The CDR3 loop is CASSLGQENTEAFF. The CDR3 bases that were read are TGTGCCAGCAGTTTAGGGCAGGAGAACACTGAA.

As for this clone: With the read ending 3 residues before the CDR3 end, the germline J gene is used to fill in that end. The chain is built from TRBV28 and TRBJ1-5; 8 positions match TRBD1. The CDR3 is 13 amino acids. From germline, CDR1 is MDHEN and CDR2 SYDVKM. Trimming took 11 bases from V and 5 from J; bases not matched to a gene: 8. The part of the CDR3 DNA that was read is TGTGCCGTAGGAGGACAGGGACATCAGCCC. This codes for CAVGGQGHQP. The whole CDR3 protein is CAVGGQGHQPQHF. The whole variable domain, remainder taken from reference TRBV28 and TRBJ1-5, is DVKVTQSSRYLVKRTGEKVFLECVQDMDHENMFWYRQDPGLGLRLIYFSYDVKMKEKGDIPEGYSVSREKKERFSLILESASTNQTSMYLCAVGGQGHQPQHFGDGTRLSIL.

As concerns this clone: The CDR3 end falls 3 residues outside the read, so it is completed with the germline J gene. This sequence joins TRBV9 and TRBJ2-7; the D gene is possibly TRBD1 (7 bases). The length of the CDR3 is 15 residues. Germline values: CDR1 SGDLS, CDR2 YYNGEE. Between the trimmed V and J ends, which lost 4 bases and 1 base, there was a span of 15 bases. Partial CDR3 DNA: TGTGCCAGCAGCATCTCAGGGGGGTTATCCTACGAG. This encodes CASSISGGLSYE. In full, the CDR3 reads CASSISGGLSYEQYF.

Remarks on this clone: The read halts 3 residues ahead of the CDR3 end, with the missing end drawn from the germline J gene. The chain joins TRBV6-2 or TRBV6-3 to TRBJ2-3, with D tentatively TRBD1 (5 bases). Germline lookup yields CDR1 MNHEY and CDR2 SVGEGT. The CDR3 sequence is 15 residues long. The CDR3 spells CASRLRAESSYAQYF. The CDR3 DNA, read in part, is TGTGCCAGCAGACTCAGGGCAGAAAGCTCCTACGCG.

As for this clone: The CDR3 extends 3 residues past the end of the read, so its final part is completed from the germline J gene. The chain couples TRBV11-2 to TRBJ2-5, with a weak D call TRBD1 (6 bases). The V gene's germline CDR1 is SGHAT and CDR2 FQNNGV. The CDR3 runs to 15 residues. The V and J ends lost 1 base and 2 bases respectively, with 11 bases between them. The covered CDR3 bases are TGTGCCAGCAGCTTAGTTGGGGGCATTCAAGAGACC. As protein: CASSLVGGIQET. In full, the CDR3 reads CASSLVGGIQETQYF.

Concerning this clone: The read stops 3 residues short of the end of the CDR3; the missing end is completed from the germline J gene. V gene TRBV20-1 combines with J gene TRBJ1-4; 7 positions agree with TRBD1. The CDR3 is 17 residues long. CDR1 is DFQATT and CDR2 is SNEGSKA in the germline V gene (reference sequence). After removal of 0 bases from V and 5 bases from J, the junction contained 12 bases not matched to a gene. CDR3 protein: CSARDPLSGQMNEKLFF. CDR3 DNA (partial): TGCAGTGCTAGAGATCCTTTATCGGGACAGATGAATGAAAAA.

About this clone: Coverage ceases 3 residues before the CDR3 finishes, and the germline J gene fills in the end. The gene calls are TRBV20-1 and TRBJ2-1; D is perhaps TRBD1 (7 bases). The V end lost 5 bases, the J end lost 7 bases, and 18 bases lay between the germline ends. In germline, CDR1 is DFQATT, CDR2 SNEGSKA (reference sequence). The CDR3 spans 14 residues. The CDR3 DNA, read in part, is TGCAGTGCTCAGTGGGGCAGGGGGAGGAATGAG. Protein product: CSAQWGRGRNE. The whole CDR3 reads CSAQWGRGRNEQFF.

For this clone: Read sequence stops 3 residues before the CDR3 end, and the germline J gene provides the missing end. The genes are TRBV30 and TRBJ2-5; 9 bases are a match to TRBD1. The CDR3 length is 14 residues. Germline V gene sequence: CDR1 GTSNPN, CDR2 SVGIG (reference sequence). Trimming at V came to 1 base and at J to 4 bases, leaving 4 bases not matched to a gene. The CDR3: CAWSATGGAETQYF. The part of the CDR3 DNA that was read is TGTGCCTGGAGTGCTACAGGGGGCGCAGAGACC.

As regards this clone: The CDR3 goes on 3 residues after the read ends, and that part is filled in from the germline J gene. The chain combines TRBV7-2 with TRBJ2-4; no reliable D call. Germline CDR1 and CDR2: SGHTA and FQGNSA. Trimming removed 5 bases at V and 7 bases at J, with 15 bases between. The CDR3 loop spans 14 amino acids. CDR3 bases read: TGTGCCAGCAGCCCCTCCTATGCGCGGAACATT. Translation: CASSPSYARNI. The whole CDR3 protein is CASSPSYARNIQYF.

Partial CDR3 DNA: TGTGCCAGCGGACAGCTCTATAGCAATCAGCCC. This sequence encodes CASGQLYSNQP. The full CDR3 is CASGQLYSNQPQHF. V and J are TRBV2 and TRBJ1-5; a possible D gene is TRBD1 (6 bases). The read terminates 3 residues ahead of where the CDR3 ends, so the germline J gene completes it. With 8 bases removed from V and 0 bases from J, the gap between germline ends came to 11 bases. CDR1 and CDR2 from the germline V gene are SNHLY and FYNNEI. The CDR3 sequence is 14 residues long.

As to this clone: The read falls 3 residues short of the CDR3 end, and the missing part is taken from the germline J gene. The chain carries TRBV6-2 or TRBV6-3 and TRBJ2-3; 7 bases align to TRBD2. Germline assignment: CDR1 MNHEY and CDR2 SVGEGT. This CDR3 spans 15 amino acids. The trim removed 6 bases at V and 5 bases at J, leaving 11 bases unmatched. The sequenced part of the CDR3 DNA is TGTGCCAGCAGAGAGACTAGCCCGCTCGGAGATACG. The encoded protein is CASRETSPLGDT. The full CDR3 sequence reads CASRETSPLGDTQYF.

With regard to this clone: The sequenced fragment ends 3 residues before the CDR3 boundary, so the rest is inferred from the germline J gene. This chain joins TRBV28 and TRBJ1-5; D possibly corresponds to TRBD1 (6 bases). CDR1 and CDR2 from the germline V gene are MDHEN and SYDVKM. V lost 10 bases and J 9 bases, leaving 25 bases between the germline ends. The CDR3 is 15 residues long. CDR3 in amino acids: CATLPGGGALRPQHF. The sequenced part of the CDR3 DNA is TGTGCCACCCTCCCAGGTGGGGGGGCCCTGAGGCCC.

A word on this clone: Read data end 3 residues before the CDR3 end; the end is taken from the germline J gene. The V and J genes are TRBV28 and TRBJ2-7, with D possibly being TRBD1 (5 bases). The CDR3 is 15 amino acids. The germline V gene encodes CDR1 MDHEN and CDR2 SYDVKM. Deletions cut 2 bases from V and 4 bases from J, with 15 bases between. CDR3 bases read: TGTGCCAGCAGTTTAAGGGCAGGGAACGTATACGAG. This codes for CASSLRAGNVYE. The whole CDR3 protein reads CASSLRAGNVYEQYF.

To note about this clone: The DNA ends 3 residues before the CDR3 does, and the rest of the CDR3 is filled in from the germline J gene. This chain connects TRBV2 to TRBJ2-7; D unclear. V was shortened by 8 bases and J by 1 base, with 12 bases between the two germline ends. The CDR3 is made up of 13 amino acids. CDR1 is SNHLY, CDR2 FYNNEI, per germline. The CDR3 loop reads CASCTTRSYEQYF. CDR3 bases read: TGTGCCAGCTGCACCACTCGATCCTACGAG. Full variable domain (remainder filled in from reference TRBV2 and TRBJ2-7): EPEVTQTPSHQVTQMGQEVILRCVPISNHLYFYWYRQILGQKVEFLVSFYNNEISEKSEIFDDQFSVERPDGSNFTLKIRSTKLEDSAMYFCASCTTRSYEQYFGPGTRLTVT.

About this clone: The read finishes 3 residues shy of the CDR3 end, and the germline J gene is used to complete it. The chain uses TRBV2 and TRBJ2-3; 9 bases agree with TRBD2. The germline gives CDR1 SNHLY, CDR2 FYNNEI. CDR3 size: 14 residues. J was trimmed by 4 bases and V by 4 bases; bases with no gene match: 3. Incomplete CDR3 DNA: TGTGCCAGCAGTGCCCGCGGGGGGGCAGATACG. Translating gives CASSARGGADT. The whole CDR3 reads CASSARGGADTQYF.

Remarks on this clone: The CDR3 goes on 3 residues after the read ends, and that part is filled in from the germline J gene. The V gene is TRBV7-3, the J gene TRBJ2-5; 14 bases line up with TRBD2. CDR3 length: 15 amino acids. J was trimmed by 4 bases and V by 5 bases; bases with no gene match: 3. The V gene's germline CDR1 is SGHTA and CDR2 FQGTGA. The CDR3 reads CASSLGTSGRETQYF. Incomplete CDR3 DNA: TGTGCCAGCAGCCTAGGGACTAGCGGGAGAGAGACC.